These 2 T cell receptor beta chains share one sample of origin, sequenced in a study of control samples from healthy donors and cancer patients. Repertoires were generated with immunoSEQ multiplex PCR, while TCRdb's copy carries only in-frame clones and drops some. The sample has some 100,000 clones; about nine tenths are singletons. Sequenced material: blood. The receptors derive from a human donor in good health. The donor label of this sample is uncertain.

This clone was observed a single time. The rearrangement links TRBV5-4 to TRBJ2-3, with 7 bases that match TRBD1. V was clipped by 4 bases and J by 5 bases; unmatched bases: 4. The CDR3 is 13 amino acids. Germline V gene sequence: CDR1 SGHNT, CDR2 YYREEE (reference sequence). As DNA, the CDR3 is TGTGCCAGCAGCGGGGACAGTGTAGATACGCAGTATTTT. Protein sequence: CASSGDSVDTQYF.

CDR3 DNA sequence: TGCGCCAGCAGGAGGACAGGGACCTACGAGCAGTACTTC. This sequence encodes CASRRTGTYEQYF. The chain is built from TRBV5-1 and TRBJ2-7, with 8 bases matching TRBD1. This CDR3 spans 13 amino acids. Trimming cost V 5 bases and J 2 bases; bases outside gene matches: 3. From germline, CDR1 is SGHRS and CDR2 YFSETQ.